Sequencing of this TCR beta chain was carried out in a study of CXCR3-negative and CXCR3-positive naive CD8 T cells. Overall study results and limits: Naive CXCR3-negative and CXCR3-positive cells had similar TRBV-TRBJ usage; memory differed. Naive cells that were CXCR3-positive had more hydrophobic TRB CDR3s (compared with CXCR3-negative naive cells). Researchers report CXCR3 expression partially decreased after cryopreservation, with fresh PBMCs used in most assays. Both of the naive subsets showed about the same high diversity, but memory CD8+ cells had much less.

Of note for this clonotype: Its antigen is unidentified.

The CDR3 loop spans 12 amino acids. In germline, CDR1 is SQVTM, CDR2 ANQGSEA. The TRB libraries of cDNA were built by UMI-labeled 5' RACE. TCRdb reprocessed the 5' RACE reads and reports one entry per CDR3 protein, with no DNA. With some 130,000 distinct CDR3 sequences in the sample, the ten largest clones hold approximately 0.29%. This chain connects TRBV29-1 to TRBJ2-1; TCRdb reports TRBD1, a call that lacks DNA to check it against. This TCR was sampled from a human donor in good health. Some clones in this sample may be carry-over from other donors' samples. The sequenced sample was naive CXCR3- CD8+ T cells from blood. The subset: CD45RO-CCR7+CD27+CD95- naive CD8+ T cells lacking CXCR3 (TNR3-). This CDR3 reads CSGGTGNNEQFF.